This record looks at one T cell receptor (beta chain) sequence and its context. V was pared by 5 bases and J by 3 bases, with 12 bases between. Germline V gene sequence: CDR1 PRHDT, CDR2 FYEKMQ (reference sequence). CDR3 size: 14 residues. The source of the sample is a study of CD8+ T cells in alopecia areata. For the study at large: A 6-month off-drug phase came after tofacitinib, which had lasted 6 to 18 months.

Extracted RNA was reverse transcribed, and the resulting cDNA served as sequencing template. Profiled with immunoSEQ multiplex PCR; TCRdb holds only in-frame clones, not every one. The sample records 90,000 to 120,000 clones, about 83% being singletons. The treatment denotes: oral pan-JAK inhibitor, 5-10 mg twice daily. The chain recombines TRBV13 with TRBJ2-3; D tentatively fits TRBD1 or TRBD2 (6 bases each). The clonotype originates from a human donor with alopecia areata. Sample: CD8+ T cells sorted from blood, taken at week 24, from a patient treated with tofacitinib. CDR3 protein: CASSIRGATDTQYF. For the CDR3, the DNA is TGTGCCAGCAGCATTAGGGGGGCTACAGATACGCAGTATTTT.